These 5 T cell receptor beta chains were all obtained from the same sample, sequenced in a study of blood T cell repertoires in COVID-19. Sequencing used immunoSEQ multiplex PCR; TCRdb keeps in-frame clones, though not all of them. The table has 70,000 to 95,000 clones, 80% to 90% seen once. Source material: peripheral blood. The origin of the receptors is a human donor in a cohort sampled during active COVID-19.

This clone was counted a few times. The chain has TRBV4-2 and TRBJ1-1; TRBD1 matches 11 bases. The CDR3 is 15 amino acids. The germline V gene encodes CDR1 LGHNA and CDR2 YNFKEQ. The V segment lost 5 bases and the J segment 5 bases; nucleotides outside the gene matches: 7. As DNA, the CDR3 is TGTGCCAGCAGCTCCCGGGACAGGGGGGAAACTGAAGCTTTCTTT. This encodes CASSSRDRGETEAFF.

This chain connects TRBV30 to TRBJ2-7; 8 positions match TRBD1. The length of the CDR3 is 16 residues. Trimming at V came to 4 bases and at J to 4 bases, leaving 15 bases not matched to a gene. Germline V lookup: CDR1 GTSNPN, CDR2 SVGIG (reference sequence). The CDR3 is CAWIPPGQGAYYEQYF. The CDR3 region has the DNA TGTGCCTGGATCCCCCCGGGCCAGGGGGCTTATTACGAGCAGTACTTC.

The rearrangement uses TRBV6-2 or TRBV6-3 and TRBJ2-7; D might be TRBD1 (5 bases). The CDR3 has 14 amino acids. Deletions cut 5 bases from V and 1 base from J, with 12 bases between. The germline CDR1 and CDR2 sequences are MNHEY and SVGEGT. The CDR3 DNA reads as TGTGCCAGCAGTAGGGGCAGGACATCCTACGAGCAGTACTTC. It is translated as CASSRGRTSYEQYF.

Here the CDR3 DNA reads TGTGCCAGCAGCTTAAATATGGGGGGCTACAATGAGCAGTTCTTC. This gives the protein CASSLNMGGYNEQFF. This chain uses TRBV11-3 with TRBJ2-1; D is perhaps TRBD2 (6 bases). Trimming cost V 2 bases and J 3 bases, with 11 bases left between them. This CDR3 spans 15 amino acids. In germline, CDR1 is SGHNT, CDR2 YENEEA.

This chain links TRBV7-9 with TRBJ2-5; 10 nucleotides agree with TRBD1. V was pared by 4 bases and J by 4 bases, with 6 bases of the junction left unmatched. The CDR3 consists of 15 residues. In germline, CDR1 is SEHNR, CDR2 FQNEAQ (reference sequence). DNA for the CDR3: TGTGCCAGCAGCTCCGGGACAGGGGAAGGAGAGACCCAGTACTTC. Residues: CASSSGTGEGETQYF.